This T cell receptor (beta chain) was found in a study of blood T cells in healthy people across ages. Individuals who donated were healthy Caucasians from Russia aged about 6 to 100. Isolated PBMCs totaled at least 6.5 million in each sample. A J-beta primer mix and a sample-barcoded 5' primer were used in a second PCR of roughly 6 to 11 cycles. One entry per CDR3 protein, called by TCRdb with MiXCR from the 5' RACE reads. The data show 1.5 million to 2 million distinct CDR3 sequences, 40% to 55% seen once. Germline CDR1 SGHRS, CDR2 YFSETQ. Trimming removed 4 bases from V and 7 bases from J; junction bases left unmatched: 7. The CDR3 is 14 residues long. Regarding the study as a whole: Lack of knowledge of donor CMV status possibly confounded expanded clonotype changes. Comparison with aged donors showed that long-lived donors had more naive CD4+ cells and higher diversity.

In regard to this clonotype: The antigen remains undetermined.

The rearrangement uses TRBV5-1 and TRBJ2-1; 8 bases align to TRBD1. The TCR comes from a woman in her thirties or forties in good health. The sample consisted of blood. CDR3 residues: CASSTGQVNNEQFF. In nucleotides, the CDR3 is TGCGCCAGCAGCACGGGACAGGTGAATAATGAGCAGTTCTTC.